These T cell receptor beta chains were read from a single sample in a study of blood T cells in healthy people across ages. TCRdb analysed the 5' RACE reads with MiXCR anew, one entry per CDR3 protein. The sample has 1,100,000 or so distinct CDR3 sequences; over 35% are singletons. The sequenced sample was blood. The origin of the receptors is a woman aged 55-70 years in good health. CDR3s include the opening cysteine and the closing phenylalanine or tryptophan. A D gene is named only where the DNA matches it firmly. Size tells how often a clone was seen (once, few, many) or the class of an expanded clone, and some rows leave it out.

j_call cdr3_length d_call clone_size v_call cdr3_nt cdr3_aa
TRBJ2-5 11 NA NA TRBV20-1 TGCAGTGGCCAGTTTCAGGAGACCCAGTACTTC CSGQFQETQYF
TRBJ2-1 16 NA NA TRBV14 TGTGCCAGTACTAACCCACCGGGACCTCAGGCCCCCGTTCAGTTCTTC CASTNPPGPQAPVQFF
TRBJ2-7 14 TRBD2 few TRBV5-1 TGCGCCAGCGGGGGACTAGCGGAAAACAATGAGCAGTACTTC CASGGLAENNEQYF
TRBJ1-6 17 TRBD1 NA TRBV20-1 TGCAGTGCTAGAGATTCAGGGCCAGGGGGCGTGAATTCACCCCTCCACTTT CSARDSGPGGVNSPLHF
TRBJ2-5 14 TRBD2 few TRBV20-1 TGCAGTGCTAGAAGGCGGGAGGAGAGGGAGACCCAGTACTTC CSARRREERETQYF
TRBJ2-4 14 NA NA TRBV29-1 TGCAGCGTTGAAGTTGGGGAGGACAAAAACATTCAGTACTTC CSVEVGEDKNIQYF
TRBJ2-1 15 NA NA TRBV6-5 TGTGCCAGCAGTTACGGAGCTCCTGGTTACAATGAGCAGTTCTTC CASSYGAPGYNEQFF
TRBJ2-5 17 TRBD2 once TRBV20-1 TGCAGTGCTAGAGATCCTGGACTAGCGGGGGGGCTAAAGACCCAGTACTTC CSARDPGLAGGLKTQYF
TRBJ2-3 14 NA NA TRBV25-1 TGTGCCAGCGTTATACCGAGCGTTCCGCATACGCAGTATTTT CASVIPSVPHTQYF
TRBJ2-7 13 NA NA TRBV10-3 TGTGCCATCAAGGCCCCCAGCTCCTACGAGCAGTACTTC CAIKAPSSYEQYF
TRBJ2-5 16 NA NA TRBV9 TGTGCCAGCAGCGTAAGCCCCCTACCAGGGCAAGGCGGGCAGTACTTC CASSVSPLPGQGGQYF
TRBJ2-5 13 TRBD2 few TRBV29-1 TGCAGCGTTGAAATAGCGGGAGGAGAGACCCAGTACTTC CSVEIAGGETQYF
TRBJ2-7 14 NA once TRBV11-2 TGTGCCAGCAGCTTAGATCCGGGAAATTACGAGCAGTACTTC CASSLDPGNYEQYF
TRBJ2-7 14 TRBD2 few TRBV6-2/TRBV6-3 TGTGCCAGCAGATCCCTAGCGGGAGGCCACGAGCAGTACTTC CASRSLAGGHEQYF
TRBJ2-7 15 TRBD2 few TRBV14 TGTGCCAGCAGCCGAATCGGACTAGCGGGTTACGAGCAGTACTTC CASSRIGLAGYEQYF
TRBJ2-1 12 NA NA TRBV10-3 TGTGCCATCAGTGAAGCGGGCAATGAGCAGTTCTTC CAISEAGNEQFF
TRBJ2-1 16 NA NA TRBV11-2 TGTGCCAGCAGCAGTAGATCCGGAGGGGACTACAATGAGCAGTTCTTC CASSSRSGGDYNEQFF
TRBJ2-7 16 TRBD2 once TRBV12-3/TRBV12-4 TGTGCCAGCAGTTCATCGACTAGCGGGAGTTACAATGAGCAGTACTTC CASSSSTSGSYNEQYF
TRBJ2-3 15 NA few TRBV7-2 TGTGCCAGCAGCCTAGCAATCCAAGGTACAGATACGCAGTATTTT CASSLAIQGTDTQYF
TRBJ2-7 18 TRBD2 NA TRBV13 TGTGCCAGCAGCTCCTGGGTCTTTAGCGGGGGAGTCTCCTACGAGCAGTACTTC CASSSWVFSGGVSYEQYF
TRBJ2-1 15 NA few TRBV5-1 TGCGCCAGCAGCCCCGCGGGACAATTAAACAATGAGCAGTTCTTC CASSPAGQLNNEQFF
TRBJ2-3 15 TRBD2 once TRBV3-1 TGTGCCAGCAGCCCAGCGGGAGGAGGTACAGATACGCAGTATTTT CASSPAGGGTDTQYF
TRBJ1-2 14 NA few TRBV27 TGTGCCAGCAGTTTTGGAGGGGAAGACTATGGCTACACCTTC CASSFGGEDYGYTF
TRBJ1-1 14 NA NA TRBV10-3 TGTGCCATCAGAGGATCCCAGGGAGGCACTGAAGCTTTCTTT CAIRGSQGGTEAFF
TRBJ2-1 14 NA few TRBV5-1 TGCGCCAGCAGCCCTTCACTACTTTACAATGAGCAGTTCTTC CASSPSLLYNEQFF
TRBJ1-4 13 NA NA TRBV6-5 TGTGCCCCTCCCACCTTAACTAATGAAAAACTGTTTTTT CAPPTLTNEKLFF
TRBJ1-1 14 TRBD1 NA TRBV18 TGTGCCAGCTCACCAGGGACAGGGAACACTGAAGCTTTCTTT CASSPGTGNTEAFF
TRBJ2-4 12 NA once TRBV4-1 TGCGCCAGCAGGGGACCAGGGTACATTCAGTACTTC CASRGPGYIQYF
TRBJ2-4 16 TRBD2 NA TRBV15 TGTGCCACCAGCAGAGGGGGGGGGTTTGGCAAAAACATTCAGTACTTC CATSRGGGFGKNIQYF
TRBJ2-3 16 TRBD2 NA TRBV9 TGTGCCAGCAGCGTGAGCGGGAGAACTAGCACAGATACGCAGTATTTT CASSVSGRTSTDTQYF
TRBJ2-5 13 NA NA TRBV20-1 TGCAGTGCTAGTTGGGGGTACCAGAATGAGCAGTACTTC CSASWGYQNEQYF
TRBJ1-5 16 NA NA TRBV4-1 TGCGCCAGCAGCCAAGAGGGCAGAATGAGCAATCAGCCCCAGCATTTT CASSQEGRMSNQPQHF
TRBJ2-1 11 NA NA TRBV20-1 TGCAGTGCTAGAGCAATAAATGGGCAGTTCTTC CSARAINGQFF
TRBJ2-1 15 TRBD2 NA TRBV12-3/TRBV12-4 TGTGCCAGCAGTTCCACTAGCGATCTCTACAATGAGCAGTTCTTC CASSSTSDLYNEQFF
TRBJ1-2 15 NA NA TRBV4-2 TGTGCCAGCAGCCGTGGAGCGGGGGTGGGCTATGGCTACACCTTC CASSRGAGVGYGYTF
TRBJ2-1 15 TRBD2 NA TRBV7-6 TGTGCCAGCAGCCCCACTAGCGGTCATTACAATGAGCAGTTCTTC CASSPTSGHYNEQFF
TRBJ2-7 16 NA NA TRBV2 TGTGCCAGCAGTGAAGCGCTTCGTGAAGGAGACTACGAGCAGTACTTC CASSEALREGDYEQYF
TRBJ2-6 13 NA NA TRBV12-3/TRBV12-4 TGTGCCAGCACAAGATCTGGGGCCAACGTCCTGACTTTC CASTRSGANVLTF
TRBJ2-4 15 TRBD1 NA TRBV12-3/TRBV12-4 TGTGCCAGCAGTTTGCGGGACAGGGGGAAAAACATTCAGTACTTC CASSLRDRGKNIQYF
TRBJ2-7 13 NA NA TRBV5-6 TGTGCCAGCAAGCCCCGCCAGGCCTCCGAGCAGTACTTC CASKPRQASEQYF
TRBJ2-1 13 NA NA TRBV29-1 TGCAGCGGCCGGGGGAGACTCTACAATGAGCGGTTCTTC CSGRGRLYNERFF
TRBJ1-6 16 NA NA TRBV27 TGTGCCAGCAGTTTAAAGCCGAGCTCCTATAATTCACCCCTCCACTTT CASSLKPSSYNSPLHF
TRBJ2-3 15 TRBD1 NA TRBV12-3/TRBV12-4 TGTGCCAGCAGTTCAATAACAGGGGTCCCAGATATGCAATATTTT CASSSITGVPDMQYF
TRBJ2-2 16 TRBD2 NA TRBV12-3/TRBV12-4 TGTGCCAGCAGAGGGACTAGCCGAGACAACACCGGGGAGCTGTTTTTT CASRGTSRDNTGELFF
TRBJ2-3 13 NA NA TRBV20-1 TGCAGTGCTAGAGTTAGCCACACAGATACGCAGTATTTT CSARVSHTDTQYF
TRBJ2-5 13 NA few TRBV7-8 TGTGCCAGCAGCTTGAGTTTGTCAGAGACCCAGTACTTC CASSLSLSETQYF
TRBJ2-1 13 NA many TRBV15 TGTGCCACCAGCAGAGAGGTGGGGTGGGGGCAGTTCTTC CATSREVGWGQFF
TRBJ2-6 18 NA few TRBV2 TGTGCCAGCAGTAGAACAGGGGGGGGAGGTTCTGGGGCCAACGTCCTGACTTTC CASSRTGGGGSGANVLTF
TRBJ2-2 17 NA NA TRBV4-1 TGCGCCAGCAGCGAAGAGGCGCAAGCCCCGAACACCGGGGAGCTGTTTTTT CASSEEAQAPNTGELFF
TRBJ2-3 14 TRBD2 many TRBV5-1 TGTGCCAGCAGCTTAGCGGGAAGCACAGATACGCAGTATTTT CASSLAGSTDTQYF
TRBJ2-5 15 NA NA TRBV25-1 TGTGCCAGCAGTCCATCAGGGGCCGTACGAGAGACCCAGTACTTC CASSPSGAVRETQYF
TRBJ2-1 17 NA few TRBV15 TGTGCCACCAGCAGATATCCCCCCGGAGGGTCCTACAATGAGCAGTTCTTC CATSRYPPGGSYNEQFF